This T cell receptor (beta chain) was identified in a study of T-cell memory formation after mild COVID-19. Whole-study results and caveats: Contracting clones from day 15 to 85 had balanced CD4/CD8; later expanders favoured CD4+. Of the contracting clones, CD4+ ones lay mainly in CM and EM, and CD8+ ones in EMRA.

V was trimmed by 1 base and J by 12 bases, leaving 14 bases between them. The germline V gene encodes CDR1 MDHEN and CDR2 SYDVKM. The CDR3 is 13 amino acids. MiXCR, run by TCRdb on the 5' RACE reads, gives a single entry per CDR3 protein. The sample holds 470,000 or so distinct CDR3 sequences, under 20% seen once. This clonotype was found a few times. The antigen remains unidentified. The source of this sequence is a young man who had mild COVID-19 (a few samples of this study predate the infection). Cell type and time point are not known. This chain connects TRBV28 to TRBJ2-3; D is uncertain. Sequenced sample: PBMCs or a T cell subset sorted from them (not recorded which). The CDR3 region is CASSLSSGLDQYF. The CDR3 bases are TGTGCCAGCAGTTTATCGTCCGGGCTTGATCAGTATTTT. The variable domain in full, completed from reference TRBV28 and TRBJ2-3, reads DVKVTQSSRYLVKRTGEKVFLECVQDMDHENMFWYRQDPGLGLRLIYFSYDVKMKEKGDIPEGYSVSREKKERFSLILESASTNQTSMYLCASSLSSGLDQYFGPGTRLTVL.